Below, 17 T cell receptor beta chains from the same sample are listed, as sequenced in a study of blood T cells in healthy people across ages. PCR was performed a second time for about 7 to 12 cycles using a sample-barcoded 5' primer and a J-beta primer mix. MiXCR, run by TCRdb on the 5' RACE reads, gives a single entry per CDR3 protein. The table lists 1.8 million or so distinct CDR3 sequences, about 39% of them singletons. Sequencing was carried out using blood. Receptor source: a human donor in good health.

The genes are TRBV20-1 and TRBJ2-1, with D maybe TRBD1 (6 bases). The CDR3 contains 11 residues. The germline V gene has CDR1 DFQATT and CDR2 SNEGSKA (reference sequence). The CDR3 DNA is TGCGCCTCCACAGGGTTGGATGAGCAGTTCTTC. Its protein is CASTGLDEQFF.

The chain employs TRBV3-1 and TRBJ2-7; TRBD1 aligns across 7 bases. This CDR3 region has 13 residues. Germline V lookup: CDR1 LGHDT, CDR2 YNNKEL (reference sequence). The junction had 3 bases not matched to a gene; V was cut back by 2 bases and J by 5 bases. CDR3 loop: CASSQSGTDEQYF. The CDR3, as DNA: TGTGCCAGCAGCCAATCTGGGACAGACGAGCAGTACTTC.

The V and J genes are TRBV7-9 and TRBJ2-4, with a tentative D call TRBD1 (6 bases). In germline, CDR1 is SEHNR, CDR2 FQNEAQ (reference sequence). The CDR3 extends over 16 amino acids. V shed 3 bases and J shed 0 bases, with 12 bases lying between them. The CDR3 loop is CASSFQGTLAKNIQYF. Here the CDR3 DNA reads TGTGCCAGCAGCTTCCAGGGGACCTTAGCCAAAAACATTCAGTACTTC.

This sequence joins TRBV7-2 and TRBJ2-2; TRBD2 matches 7 bases. Germline V gene sequence: CDR1 SGHTA, CDR2 FQGNSA. V shed 2 bases and J 7 bases; nucleotides not matched to a gene: 10. The CDR3 loop spans 16 amino acids. CDR3 residues: CASSLRLSRGGGELFF. The DNA of the CDR3 is TGTGCCAGCAGCTTAAGGCTTTCTCGCGGGGGCGGGGAGCTGTTTTTT.

This clonotype was detected only a few times. This sequence joins TRBV5-6 and TRBJ1-2; 12 nucleotides line up with TRBD1. Germline V CDR1 and CDR2: SGHDT, YYEEEE. This CDR3 has 17 amino acids. J lost 8 bases, V lost 5 bases, and 16 bases had no gene match. The CDR3: CASSFAPGQGASGGYTF. The CDR3 bases are TGTGCCAGCAGTTTCGCTCCGGGACAGGGGGCATCTGGAGGCTACACCTTC.

The chain recombines TRBV20-1 with TRBJ2-7; 7 nucleotides agree with TRBD1. V was pared by 5 bases and J by 0 bases, with 10 bases of the junction left unmatched. Per germline, CDR1 DFQATT and CDR2 SNEGSKA (reference sequence). The CDR3 is 15 amino acids. This CDR3 is CSAPISDRSSYEQYF. CDR3 sequence (DNA): TGCAGTGCTCCTATATCGGACAGGAGCTCCTACGAGCAGTACTTC.

A few counts support this clonotype. The V and J genes are TRBV9 and TRBJ2-7; 8 nucleotides line up with TRBD1. The germline V gene has CDR1 SGDLS and CDR2 YYNGEE. V was pared by 0 bases and J by 3 bases, with 5 bases of the junction left unmatched. This CDR3 spans 15 amino acids. This chain's CDR3 is CASSVDGQGNYEQYF. Here the CDR3 DNA reads TGTGCCAGCAGCGTAGATGGACAGGGAAACTACGAGCAGTACTTC.

This chain joins TRBV20-1 and TRBJ2-5; 12 bases align to TRBD2. V was clipped by 7 bases and J by 5 bases; unmatched bases: 11. Germline lookup yields CDR1 DFQATT and CDR2 SNEGSKA (reference sequence). The CDR3 extends over 15 amino acids. The CDR3 coding sequence is TGCAGTGGCAGCCCTAGCGGGGGGGTTGGGGAGACCCAGTACTTC. Amino acid sequence: CSGSPSGGVGETQYF.

This clonotype has only a few counts. The rearrangement links TRBV2 to TRBJ2-1; unclear D gene. The V gene's germline CDR1 is SNHLY and CDR2 FYNNEI. The CDR3 sequence is 12 residues long. V was shortened by 6 bases and J by 11 bases, with 14 bases between the two germline ends. CDR3 residues: CASSPRRYQQFF. The CDR3 nucleotides read TGTGCCAGCAGCCCCAGGAGATATCAGCAGTTCTTC.

This chain links TRBV11-2 with TRBJ2-1; 8 bases are a match to TRBD2. Germline V gene data show CDR1 as SGHAT and CDR2 as FQNNGV. V gave up 5 bases and J gave up 0 bases; unmatched junction bases: 12. The CDR3 covers 18 residues. The CDR3 sequence: CASSHGPQRGSSYNEQFF. The DNA for the CDR3 is TGTGCCAGCAGCCATGGTCCCCAGCGGGGGAGCTCCTACAATGAGCAGTTCTTC.

This clonotype was seen more than once but under ten times. The chain carries TRBV7-2 and TRBJ1-2, with 7 bases identical to TRBD1. V trimming: 1 base; J trimming: 5 bases; junction bases outside the gene matches: 13. This CDR3 has 17 residues. Germline CDR1 SGHTA, CDR2 FQGNSA. The CDR3 loop is CASSLGGQRQVRYGYTF. DNA of the CDR3: TGTGCCAGCAGCTTAGGGGGACAGCGTCAAGTCAGATATGGCTACACCTTC. Full variable domain (remainder filled in from reference TRBV7-2 and TRBJ1-2): GAGVSQSPSNKVTEKGKDVELRCDPISGHTALYWYRQSLGQGLEFLIYFQGNSAPDKSGLPSDRFSAERTGGSVSTLTIQRTQQEDSAVYLCASSLGGQRQVRYGYTFGSGTRLTVV.

This clonotype was seen repeatedly, ten times or more. This chain connects TRBV28 to TRBJ2-7; TRBD1 agrees at 7 bases. The germline V gene has CDR1 MDHEN and CDR2 SYDVKM. After removal of 9 bases from V and 1 base from J, the junction contained 6 bases not matched to a gene. This CDR3 comprises 13 residues. CDR3 loop: CASNPGQSYEQYF. The DNA for the CDR3 is TGTGCCAGTAATCCGGGACAGTCCTACGAGCAGTACTTC.

This clonotype was counted ten times or more. The V gene is TRBV7-6, the J gene TRBJ2-7, with a weak D call TRBD2 (5 bases). Germline values: CDR1 SGHVS, CDR2 FNYEAQ. This CDR3 spans 17 amino acids. Deletions cut 5 bases from V and 0 bases from J, with 20 bases between. The DNA of the CDR3 is TGTGCCAGCAGCGGGAAACAAGACGGGGTGGGCTCCTACGAGCAGTACTTC. Translation gives CASSGKQDGVGSYEQYF.

This clonotype has only one observation. The V and J genes are TRBV6-2 or TRBV6-3 and TRBJ1-1, with D hard to call. Germline V gives CDR1 MNHEY, CDR2 SVGEGT. This CDR3 region has 16 residues. V lost 2 bases to trimming and J lost 0 bases, with 13 bases between them. In DNA form, the CDR3 reads TGTGCCAGCAGTTACAGGCAGGAACTAATGAACACTGAAGCTTTCTTT. It encodes CASSYRQELMNTEAFF.

This rearrangement joins TRBV7-2 to TRBJ2-3, with D perhaps matching TRBD1 (5 bases). V gave up 1 base and J gave up 6 bases, with 14 bases separating them. CDR3 size: 15 residues. Germline-derived CDR1 and CDR2 are SGHTA and FQGNSA. The CDR3 coding sequence is TGTGCCAGCAGCTTAGTCAGGGCCGCTGATGATACGCAGTATTTT. This translates into CASSLVRAADDTQYF.

V is TRBV25-1 and J is TRBJ1-1; weak D call: TRBD1 (6 bases). CDR3 length equals 15 residues. CDR1 MGHDK and CDR2 SYGVNS come from the germline V gene. V lost 3 bases and J lost 1, with 12 bases in between. The CDR3 here is CASSDPGVGNTEAFF. Here the CDR3 DNA reads TGTGCCAGCAGTGACCCAGGGGTCGGGAACACTGAAGCTTTCTTT.

With respect to this clonotype: This may be a read error, as it is one base from a much larger clone. This chain uses TRBV7-3 with TRBJ2-4; D call uncertain. V lost 3 bases to trimming and J lost 13 bases, with 16 bases between them. This CDR3 has 13 amino acids. The germline V gene encodes CDR1 SGHTA and CDR2 FQGTGA. CDR3 DNA sequence: TGTGCCAGCAGCTTGACCTATTTGGGTGAGCAGTACTTC. This encodes CASSLTYLGEQYF.